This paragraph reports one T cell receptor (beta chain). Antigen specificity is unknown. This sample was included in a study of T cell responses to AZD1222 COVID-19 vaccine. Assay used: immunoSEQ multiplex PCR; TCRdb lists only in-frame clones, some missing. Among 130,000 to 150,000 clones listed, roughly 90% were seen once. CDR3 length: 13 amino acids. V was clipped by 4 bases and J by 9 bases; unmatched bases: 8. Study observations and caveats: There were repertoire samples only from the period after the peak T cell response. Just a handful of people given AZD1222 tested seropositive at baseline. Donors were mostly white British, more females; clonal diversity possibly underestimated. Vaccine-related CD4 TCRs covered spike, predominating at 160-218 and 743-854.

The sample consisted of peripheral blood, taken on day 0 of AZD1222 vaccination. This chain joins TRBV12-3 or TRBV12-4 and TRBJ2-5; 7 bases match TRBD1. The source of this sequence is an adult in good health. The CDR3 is CASSSGTAMAQYF. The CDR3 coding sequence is TGTGCCAGCAGTTCGGGGACAGCCATGGCCCAGTACTTC.